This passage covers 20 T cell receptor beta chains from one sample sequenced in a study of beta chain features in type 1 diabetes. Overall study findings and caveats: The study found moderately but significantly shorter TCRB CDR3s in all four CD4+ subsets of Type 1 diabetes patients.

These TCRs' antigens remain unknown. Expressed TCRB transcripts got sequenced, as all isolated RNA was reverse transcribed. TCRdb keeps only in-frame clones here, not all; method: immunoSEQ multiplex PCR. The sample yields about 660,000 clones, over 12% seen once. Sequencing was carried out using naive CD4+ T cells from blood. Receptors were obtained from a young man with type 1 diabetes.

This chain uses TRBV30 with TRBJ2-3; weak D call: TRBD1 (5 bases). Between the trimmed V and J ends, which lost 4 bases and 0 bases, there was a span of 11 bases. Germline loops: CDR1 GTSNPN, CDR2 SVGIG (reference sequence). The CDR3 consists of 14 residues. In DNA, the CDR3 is TGTGCCTGGAAAGTGGGGCCGAGCACAGATACGCAGTATTTT. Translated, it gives CAWKVGPSTDTQYF.

CDR3 DNA sequence: TGTGCCAGCTCACCAACGAGGAGCTCCTACGAGCAGTACTTC. It encodes CASSPTRSSYEQYF. V usage is TRBV18 and J usage is TRBJ2-7; no clear D. The V end lost 2 bases, the J end lost 0 bases, and 8 bases lay between the germline ends. This CDR3 contains 14 residues. CDR1 and CDR2 from the germline V gene are KGHSH and LQKENI. Supplemented by reference TRBV18 and TRBJ2-7, the full variable domain reads NAGVMQNPRHLVRRRGQEARLRCSPMKGHSHVYWYRQLPEEGLKFMVYLQKENIIDESGMPKERFSAEFPKEGPSILRIQQVVRGDSAAYFCASSPTRSSYEQYFGPGTRLTVT.

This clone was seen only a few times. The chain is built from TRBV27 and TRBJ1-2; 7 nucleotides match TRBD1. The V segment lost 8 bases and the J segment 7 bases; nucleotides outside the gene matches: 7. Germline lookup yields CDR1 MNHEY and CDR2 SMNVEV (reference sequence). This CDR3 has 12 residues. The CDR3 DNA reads TGTGCCAGCGGATTCCGGGACAGTGGCTACACCTTC. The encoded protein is CASGFRDSGYTF.

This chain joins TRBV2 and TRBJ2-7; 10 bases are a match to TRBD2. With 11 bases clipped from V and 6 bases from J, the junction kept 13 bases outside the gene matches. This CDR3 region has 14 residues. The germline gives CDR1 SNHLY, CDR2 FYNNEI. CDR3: CASSRSGTSVEQYF. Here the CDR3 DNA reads TGTGCCTCGTCTCGGAGCGGGACTAGCGTCGAGCAGTACTTC.

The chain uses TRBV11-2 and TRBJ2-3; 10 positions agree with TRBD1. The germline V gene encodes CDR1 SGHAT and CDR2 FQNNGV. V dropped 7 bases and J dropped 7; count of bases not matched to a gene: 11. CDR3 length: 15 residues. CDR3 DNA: TGTGCCAGCATCCGGGACAGGGGCGGGGATCATACGCAGTATTTT. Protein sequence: CASIRDRGGDHTQYF.

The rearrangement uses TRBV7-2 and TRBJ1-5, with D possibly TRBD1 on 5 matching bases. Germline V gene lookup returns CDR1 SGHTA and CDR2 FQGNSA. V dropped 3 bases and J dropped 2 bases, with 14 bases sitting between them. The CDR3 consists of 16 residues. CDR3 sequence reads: CASSFAQLGGNQPQHF. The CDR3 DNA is TGTGCCAGCAGCTTTGCACAGTTGGGGGGCAATCAGCCCCAGCATTTT. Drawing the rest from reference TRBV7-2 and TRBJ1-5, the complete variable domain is GAGVSQSPSNKVTEKGKDVELRCDPISGHTALYWYRQSLGQGLEFLIYFQGNSAPDKSGLPSDRFSAERTGGSVSTLTIQRTQQEDSAVYLCASSFAQLGGNQPQHFGDGTRLSIL.

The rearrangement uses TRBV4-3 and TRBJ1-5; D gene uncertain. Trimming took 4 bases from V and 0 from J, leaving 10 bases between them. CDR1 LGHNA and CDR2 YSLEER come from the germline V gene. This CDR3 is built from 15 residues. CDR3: CASSRDRISNQPQHF. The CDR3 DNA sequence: TGCGCCAGCAGCCGAGATAGAATTAGCAATCAGCCCCAGCATTTT.

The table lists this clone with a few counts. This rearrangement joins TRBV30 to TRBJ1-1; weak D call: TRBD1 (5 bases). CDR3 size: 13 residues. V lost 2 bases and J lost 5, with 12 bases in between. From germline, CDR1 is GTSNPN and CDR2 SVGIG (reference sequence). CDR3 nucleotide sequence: TGTGCCTGGAGTCTCCTCCCAGGGACTGAAGCTTTCTTT. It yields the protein CAWSLLPGTEAFF.

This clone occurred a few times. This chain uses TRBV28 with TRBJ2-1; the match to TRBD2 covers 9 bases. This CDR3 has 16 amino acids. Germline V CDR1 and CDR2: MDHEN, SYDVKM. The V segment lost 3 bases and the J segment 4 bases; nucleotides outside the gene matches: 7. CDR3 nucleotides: TGTGCCAGCAGTTTGCGGGAGGGCCTAGGGTACAATGAGCAGTTCTTC. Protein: CASSLREGLGYNEQFF.

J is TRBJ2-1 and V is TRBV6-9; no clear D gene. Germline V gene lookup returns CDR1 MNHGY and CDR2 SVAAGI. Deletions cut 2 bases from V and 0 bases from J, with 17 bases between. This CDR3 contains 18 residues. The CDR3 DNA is TGTGCCAGCAGTTATATTACTATGAGGTTAATCTCCTACAATGAGCAGTTCTTC. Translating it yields CASSYITMRLISYNEQFF.

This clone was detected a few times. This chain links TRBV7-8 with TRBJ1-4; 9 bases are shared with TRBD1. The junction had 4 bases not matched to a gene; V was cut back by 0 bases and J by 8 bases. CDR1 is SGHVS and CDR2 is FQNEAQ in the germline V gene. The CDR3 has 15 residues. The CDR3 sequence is CASSLAGTGSEKLFF. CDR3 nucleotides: TGTGCCAGCAGCTTAGCCGGGACAGGGAGCGAAAAACTGTTTTTT.

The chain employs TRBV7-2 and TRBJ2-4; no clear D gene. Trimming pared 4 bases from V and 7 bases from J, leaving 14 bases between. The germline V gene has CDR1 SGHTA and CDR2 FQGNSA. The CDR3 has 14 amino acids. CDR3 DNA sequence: TGTGCCAGCAGCTCGCCGGCCGCTTGGAACATTCAGTACTTC. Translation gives CASSSPAAWNIQYF.

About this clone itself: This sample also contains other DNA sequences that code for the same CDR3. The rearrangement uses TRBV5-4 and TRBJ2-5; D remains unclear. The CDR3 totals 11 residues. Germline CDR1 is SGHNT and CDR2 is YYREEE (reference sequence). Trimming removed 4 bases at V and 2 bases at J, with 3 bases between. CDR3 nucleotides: TGTGCCAGCAGCCTACAAGAGACCCAGTACTTC. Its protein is CASSLQETQYF.

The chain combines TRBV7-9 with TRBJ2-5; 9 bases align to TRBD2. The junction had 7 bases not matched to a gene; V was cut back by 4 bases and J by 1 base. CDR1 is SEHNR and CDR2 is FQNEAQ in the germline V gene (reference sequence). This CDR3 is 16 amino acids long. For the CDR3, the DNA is TGTGCCAGCAGCTCTAGACTAGCGGTGGCCCAAGAGACCCAGTACTTC. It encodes CASSSRLAVAQETQYF.

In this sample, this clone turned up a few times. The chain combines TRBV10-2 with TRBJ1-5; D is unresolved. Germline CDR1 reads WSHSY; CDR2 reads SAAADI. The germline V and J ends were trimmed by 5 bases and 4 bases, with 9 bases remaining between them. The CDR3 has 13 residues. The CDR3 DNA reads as TGCGCCAGCAGTAAGGGTTTAAATCAGCCCCAGCATTTT. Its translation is CASSKGLNQPQHF.

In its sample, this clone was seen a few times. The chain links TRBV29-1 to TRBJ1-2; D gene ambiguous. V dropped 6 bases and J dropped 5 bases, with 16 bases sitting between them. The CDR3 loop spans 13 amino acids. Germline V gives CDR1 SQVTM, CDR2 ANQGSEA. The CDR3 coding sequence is TGCAGCGTCGCGCCTTTTATAGAATATGGCTACACCTTC. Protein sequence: CSVAPFIEYGYTF. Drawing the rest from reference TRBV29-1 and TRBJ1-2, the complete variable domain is SAVISQKPSRDICQRGTSLTIQCQVDSQVTMMFWYRQQPGQSLTLIATANQGSEATYESGFVIDKFPISRPNLTFSTLTVSNMSPEDSSIYLCSVAPFIEYGYTFGSGTRLTVV.

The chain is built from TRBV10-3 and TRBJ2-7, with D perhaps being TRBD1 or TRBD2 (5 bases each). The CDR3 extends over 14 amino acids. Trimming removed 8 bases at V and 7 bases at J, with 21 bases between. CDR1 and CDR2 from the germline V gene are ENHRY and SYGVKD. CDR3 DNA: TGTGCCATCGGAAACTCCGGGACCTTTGTGGAGCAGTACTTC. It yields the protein CAIGNSGTFVEQYF.

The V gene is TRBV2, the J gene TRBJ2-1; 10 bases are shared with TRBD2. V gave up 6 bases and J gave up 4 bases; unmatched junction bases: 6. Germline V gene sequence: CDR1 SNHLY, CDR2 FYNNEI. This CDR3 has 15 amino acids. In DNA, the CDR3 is TGTGCCAGCAGGGAAAGGACTAGCGGATACAATGAGCAGTTCTTC. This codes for CASRERTSGYNEQFF.

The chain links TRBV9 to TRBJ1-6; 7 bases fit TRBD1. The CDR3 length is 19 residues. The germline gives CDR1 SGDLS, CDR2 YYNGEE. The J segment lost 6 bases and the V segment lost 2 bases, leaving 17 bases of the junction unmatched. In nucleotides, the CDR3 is TGTGCCAGCAGCGTCCCGAAGGGTCGAGGGGGCGCGGGTAATTCACCCCTCCACTTT. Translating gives CASSVPKGRGGAGNSPLHF. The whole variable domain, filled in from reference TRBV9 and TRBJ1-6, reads DSGVTQTPKHLITATGQRVTLRCSPRSGDLSVYWYQQSLDQGLQFLIQYYNGEERAKGNILERFSAQQFPDLHSELNLSSLELGDSALYFCASSVPKGRGGAGNSPLHFGNGTRLTVT.

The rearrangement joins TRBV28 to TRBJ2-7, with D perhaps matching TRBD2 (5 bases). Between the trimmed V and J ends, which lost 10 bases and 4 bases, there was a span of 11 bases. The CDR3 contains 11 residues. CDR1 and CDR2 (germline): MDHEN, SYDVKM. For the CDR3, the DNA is TGTGCCACCGGGGTTCCTTACGAGCAGTACTTC. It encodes CATGVPYEQYF. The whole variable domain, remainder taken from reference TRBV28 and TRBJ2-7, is DVKVTQSSRYLVKRTGEKVFLECVQDMDHENMFWYRQDPGLGLRLIYFSYDVKMKEKGDIPEGYSVSREKKERFSLILESASTNQTSMYLCATGVPYEQYFGPGTRLTVT.